These 16 T cell receptor beta chains originate from one sample sequenced in a study of CD8 T cells in Susac syndrome (dated by TCRdb to between 2018 and 2021). Libraries were constructed by the immunoSEQ multiplex PCR assay. RNA was extracted using the RNeasy kit, and about 0.45 to 1 ug of the RNA was reverse transcribed with random hexamers. TCRdb reworked the public reads: Q25 trimming with fastp, MiXCR clone assembly, productive beta chains retained. CDR3 protein sequences are deduplicated, and each keeps its most common genes and DNA. In all, the sample holds approximately 49,000 distinct CDR3 sequences, and 95% of those were seen once. The top ten constitute less than 0.95% of the sample. The sequencing input was CD8+ T cells from PBMCs. Receptor source: a human donor with Susac syndrome.

The rearrangement uses TRBV5-1 and TRBJ1-1; tentatively, D is TRBD1 (5 bases). The germline V gene encodes CDR1 SGHRS and CDR2 YFSETQ. Between the trimmed V and J ends, which lost 3 bases and 6 bases, there was a span of 9 bases. This CDR3 comprises 12 residues. The CDR3 nucleotides are TGCGCCAGCAGCTCGGGGGGTGCTGAAGCTTTCTTT. Its protein is CASSSGGAEAFF. The whole variable domain, filled in from reference TRBV5-1 and TRBJ1-1, reads KAGVTQTPRYLIKTRGQQVTLSCSPISGHRSVSWYQQTPGQGLQFLFEYFSETQRNKGNFPGRFSGRQFSNSRSEMNVSTLELGDSALYLCASSSGGAEAFFGQGTRLTVV.

Concerning this clonotype itself: A junction boundary mismatches the germline segment, possibly from a read error. V and J are TRBV30 and TRBJ1-1; D unresolved. Germline CDR1 reads GTSNPN; CDR2 reads SVGIG (reference sequence). There are 9 residues in the CDR3. The chain's CDR3 is CAWSPEAFF. The CDR3 DNA reads TGTGCCTGGAGCCCTGAAGCATTCTTT.

The chain has TRBV12-5 and TRBJ2-7; TRBD2 aligns across 8 bases. This CDR3 is built from 13 residues. V lost 7 bases, J lost 7 bases, and 9 bases stayed unmatched. Germline V CDR1 and CDR2: LGHNT, FRNRAP. CDR3 loop: CASASGGQREQYF. The CDR3 bases are TGTGCTAGTGCGAGCGGGGGCCAGAGAGAGCAGTACTTC.

V is TRBV7-9 and J is TRBJ1-4; tentatively, D is TRBD1 (5 bases). The ends were cut back, 1 base at V and 8 bases at J, with 14 bases in the middle. This CDR3 has 15 residues. Germline assignment: CDR1 SEHNR and CDR2 FQNEAQ (reference sequence). This CDR3 is CASSLGRDLREKLFF. The DNA for the CDR3 is TGTGCCAGCAGCTTAGGCAGGGATCTGCGAGAAAAACTGTTTTTT.

J is TRBJ2-7 and V is TRBV13, with D hard to call. Germline V gene data show CDR1 as PRHDT and CDR2 as FYEKMQ (reference sequence). The V end lost 3 bases, the J end lost 2 bases, and 11 bases lay between the germline ends. This CDR3 has 14 residues. This CDR3 reads CASSFRVRAYEQYF. DNA for the CDR3: TGTGCCAGCAGCTTTAGGGTCAGAGCCTACGAGCAGTACTTC.

The chain uses TRBV10-3 and TRBJ2-5; TRBD1 agrees at 7 bases. The length of the CDR3 is 11 residues. Looked up from germline, CDR1 is ENHRY and CDR2 is SYGVKD. Trimming at V came to 10 bases and at J to 3 bases, leaving 2 bases not matched to a gene. CDR3: CATGTEETQYF. CDR3 in DNA: TGTGCCACCGGGACAGAAGAGACCCAGTACTTC.

The V call is TRBV7-3, the J call TRBJ2-7; 10 positions match TRBD2. The germline V gene has CDR1 SGHTA and CDR2 FQGTGA. J lost 6 bases, V lost 5 bases, and 7 bases had no gene match. CDR3 length: 14 residues. Here the CDR3 DNA reads TGTGCCAGCAGCGAACTAGCGGGGCATTCCGAGCAGTACTTC. Residues: CASSELAGHSEQYF.

J is TRBJ1-5 and V is TRBV9; the match to TRBD1 covers 7 bases. The V segment lost 5 bases and the J segment 4 bases; nucleotides outside the gene matches: 9. Germline lookup yields CDR1 SGDLS and CDR2 YYNGEE. The CDR3 covers 15 residues. Here the CDR3 DNA reads TGTGCCAGCAGTTCAGAGGGGGCCAGGAATCAGCCCCAGCATTTT. The encoded protein is CASSSEGARNQPQHF.

The V call is TRBV12-5, the J call TRBJ2-3, with no clear D. The CDR3 runs to 12 residues. CDR1 and CDR2 (germline): LGHNT, FRNRAP. The ends were cut back, 5 bases at V and 6 bases at J, with 9 bases in the middle. DNA for the CDR3: TGTGCTAGTGGTCCCAATTTCGATACGCAGTATTTT. Translating it yields CASGPNFDTQYF.

V gene TRBV12-3 or TRBV12-4 combines with J gene TRBJ2-5; perhaps TRBD1 as D (6 bases). V shed 3 bases and J shed 5 bases, with 7 bases lying between them. The CDR3 has 12 amino acids. In DNA form, the CDR3 reads TGTGCCAGCAGTTTTACAGGGGAGACCCAGTACTTC. This codes for CASSFTGETQYF.

The genes are TRBV30 and TRBJ2-7; the match to TRBD1 covers 10 bases. From germline, CDR1 is GTSNPN and CDR2 SVGIG (reference sequence). CDR3 length: 14 residues. Germline trimming cut 0 bases from V and 4 bases from J; bases unmatched to any gene: 3. The CDR3 reads CAWSVRTGGYEQYF. For the CDR3, the DNA is TGTGCCTGGAGTGTACGGACAGGGGGTTACGAGCAGTACTTC.

This chain uses TRBV5-6 with TRBJ2-3; no definite D call. The CDR3 runs to 16 residues. With 1 base removed from V and 4 bases from J, the gap between germline ends came to 16 bases. CDR1 is SGHDT, CDR2 YYEEEE, per germline. Here the CDR3 DNA reads TGTGCCAGCAGCTTGCTGGCGGCCCCTCGGGCAGATACGCAGTATTTT. This translates into CASSLLAAPRADTQYF.

The rearrangement uses TRBV29-1 and TRBJ1-5, with TRBD1 matching 8 bases. CDR1 is SQVTM, CDR2 ANQGSEA, per germline. V lost 8 bases, J lost 8 bases, and 11 bases stayed unmatched. This CDR3 spans 13 amino acids. DNA for the CDR3: TGCAGCTCCAAAGGGGACAGGTACGAGCCCCAGCATTTT. Amino acid sequence: CSSKGDRYEPQHF.

The V call is TRBV4-2, the J call TRBJ2-4; D not certain. The CDR3 length is 13 residues. V was pared by 0 bases and J by 4 bases, with 4 bases between. Germline lookup yields CDR1 LGHNA and CDR2 YNFKEQ. The CDR3 reads CASSQDQKNIQYF. As DNA, the CDR3 is TGTGCCAGCAGCCAAGACCAGAAAAACATTCAGTACTTC.

This clonotype was picked up one time. The chain employs TRBV18 and TRBJ2-7; 8 bases agree with TRBD1. Germline V gene data show CDR1 as KGHSH and CDR2 as LQKENI. The length of the CDR3 is 13 residues. J gave up 5 bases and V 5 bases, and 5 bases lay outside the gene matches. In DNA, the CDR3 is TGTGCCAGCTCAAACCTGACAGGGGACGAGCAGTACTTC. Translation: CASSNLTGDEQYF.

This chain joins TRBV6-1 and TRBJ2-3, with unresolved D. The ends were cut back, 7 bases at V and 4 bases at J, with 15 bases in the middle. This CDR3 region has 14 residues. The germline V gene encodes CDR1 MNHNS and CDR2 SASEGT. CDR3 protein: CASTSPRGPDTQYF. In nucleotides, the CDR3 is TGTGCCAGCACCTCCCCTCGTGGACCAGATACGCAGTATTTT.